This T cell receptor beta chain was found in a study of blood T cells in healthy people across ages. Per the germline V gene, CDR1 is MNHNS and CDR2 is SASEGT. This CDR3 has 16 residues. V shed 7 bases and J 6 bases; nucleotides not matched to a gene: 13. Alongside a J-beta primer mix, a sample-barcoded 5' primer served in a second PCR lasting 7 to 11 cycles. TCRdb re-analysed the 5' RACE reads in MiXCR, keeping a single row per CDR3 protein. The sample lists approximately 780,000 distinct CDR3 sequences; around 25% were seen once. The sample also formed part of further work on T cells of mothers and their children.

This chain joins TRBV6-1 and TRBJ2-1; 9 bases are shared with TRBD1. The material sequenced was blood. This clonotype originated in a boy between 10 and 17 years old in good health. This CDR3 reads CASIPMVGQGGNEQFF. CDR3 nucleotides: TGTGCCAGCATCCCCATGGTGGGACAGGGAGGCAATGAGCAGTTCTTC.